This is a list of T cell receptor beta chains from one sample in a study of T-cell reconstitution after alpha-beta-depleted transplantation in children. TCRdb re-analysed the PCR reads in MiXCR, keeping a single row per CDR3 protein. The sample yields fewer than 350,000 distinct CDR3 sequences, 6.5% to 9% seen once. This sample comprised peripheral blood, obtained 360 days after TCRalphabeta/CD19-depleted stem cell transplant. The receptors derive from a female patient aged 2-10 years who had a stem cell transplant for Fanconi anemia, so the T cells may come from the graft donor. Both conserved end residues are part of each CDR3. The D gene is left open where the match is weak. The size field is filled for only some rows; it gives once, few, many or a size class.

J gene	D gene	clone size	V gene	CDR3 protein	CDR3 DNA
TRBJ2-7	TRBD1	few	TRBV19	CASKGTGTYEQYF	TGTGCCAGTAAAGGGACAGGAACCTACGAGCAGTACTTC
TRBJ1-5	NA	few	TRBV3-1	CASSQARQGINQPQHF	TGTGCCAGCAGCCAAGCTCGGCAGGGGATAAATCAGCCCCAGCATTTT
TRBJ1-2	TRBD1	few	TRBV20-1	CSARTGTVGYTF	TGCAGTGCCCGGACAGGGACTGTTGGCTACACCTTC
TRBJ2-7	NA	many	TRBV20-1	CSARAPVAESYEQYF	TGCAGTGCTAGAGCCCCGGTAGCGGAATCCTACGAGCAGTACTTC
TRBJ2-7	NA	many	TRBV12-3/TRBV12-4	CASSFRGPDEQYF	TGTGCCAGCAGTTTTCGGGGGCCGGACGAGCAGTACTTC
TRBJ2-1	NA	NA	TRBV9	CASSVGGGDEQFF	TGTGCCAGCAGCGTAGGGGGTGGCGATGAGCAGTTCTTC
TRBJ2-4	NA	many	TRBV18	CASSPKKNIQYF	TGTGCCAGCTCACCGAAGAAAAACATTCAGTACTTC
TRBJ2-7	TRBD2	many	TRBV6-1	CASSEGLAGGYEQYF	TGTGCCAGCAGCGAGGGACTAGCGGGGGGCTACGAGCAGTACTTC
TRBJ2-7	TRBD1	many	TRBV20-1	CSAHITGTGLYEQYF	TGCAGTGCTCACATTACCGGGACAGGGCTCTACGAGCAGTACTTC
TRBJ1-4	NA	few	TRBV24-1	CATSDSGRGTNEKLFF	TGTGCCACCAGTGATTCCGGGAGAGGGACTAATGAAAAACTGTTTTTT
TRBJ2-7	NA	many	TRBV12-3/TRBV12-4	CASSYRWKASYEQYF	TGTGCCAGCAGTTACCGTTGGAAAGCTTCCTACGAGCAGTACTTC
TRBJ2-7	NA	many	TRBV14	CASSRLGKLYEQYF	TGTGCCAGCAGTCGCTTGGGAAAATTATACGAGCAGTACTTC
TRBJ2-5	TRBD2	once	TRBV18	CASSPQPGGLETQYF	TGTGCCAGCTCACCACAACCGGGGGGGCTGGAGACCCAGTACTTC
TRBJ1-2	NA	many	TRBV10-3	CAISVDNYGYTF	TGTGCCATCAGCGTAGATAACTATGGCTACACCTTC
TRBJ1-2	NA	NA	TRBV12-3/TRBV12-4	CASSVPGAPYYGYTF	TGTGCCAGCAGCGTTCCAGGGGCGCCCTACTATGGCTACACCTTC
TRBJ1-1	NA	NA	TRBV5-6	CASSLRRGDTEAFF	TGTGCCAGCAGCCTTCGACGCGGGGACACTGAAGCTTTCTTT
TRBJ2-3	NA	many	TRBV7-9	CASSLEGWSGTQYF	TGTGCCAGCAGCTTAGAAGGATGGTCGGGTACGCAGTATTTT
TRBJ2-3	NA	many	TRBV7-9	CASSFAGGLGTDTQYF	TGTGCCAGCAGCTTCGCCGGGGGGCTCGGCACAGATACGCAGTATTTT
TRBJ1-1	NA	many	TRBV20-1	CSAREGAVGTEAFF	TGCAGTGCTAGAGAGGGGGCGGTGGGCACTGAAGCTTTCTTT
TRBJ2-1	TRBD1	few	TRBV3-1	CASRQTGGSYNEQFF	TGTGCCAGCAGGCAGACAGGGGGCTCCTACAATGAGCAGTTCTTC
TRBJ2-2	NA	many	TRBV5-1	CASSLQQDGYTGELFF	TGCGCCAGCAGCTTACAACAGGATGGGTACACCGGGGAGCTGTTTTTT
TRBJ2-1	NA	many	TRBV5-1	CASSLFPGTYNEQFF	TGCGCCAGCAGCTTGTTCCCAGGAACCTACAATGAGCAGTTCTTC
TRBJ2-5	NA	many	TRBV18	CASSPGYQETQYF	TGTGCCAGCTCACCGGGGTACCAAGAGACCCAGTACTTC
TRBJ2-2	NA	NA	TRBV12-3/TRBV12-4	CAFSFQGDGLNTGELFF	TGTGCCTTCAGTTTCCAAGGGGACGGCTTGAACACCGGGGAGCTGTTTTTT
TRBJ2-1	TRBD1	few	TRBV18	CASSPLDRANEQFF	TGTGCCAGCTCACCTCTGGACAGGGCCAATGAGCAGTTCTTC
TRBJ2-3	TRBD1	NA	TRBV3-1	CASSQAHGGQGVAIDTQYF	TGTGCCAGCAGCCAAGCACACGGGGGACAGGGGGTAGCGATAGATACGCAGTATTTT
TRBJ1-5	TRBD1	many	TRBV7-2	CASSSTGTGNQPQHF	TGTGCCAGCAGCTCGACCGGGACAGGCAATCAGCCCCAGCATTTT
TRBJ1-1	NA	NA	TRBV12-3/TRBV12-4	CASSVLADAFF	TGTGCCAGCAGTGTTTTGGCTGACGCTTTCTTT
TRBJ1-4	TRBD1	few	TRBV5-1	CASSRRTGGQEKLFF	TGCGCCAGCAGCCGGAGGACAGGGGGGCAGGAAAAACTGTTTTTT
TRBJ2-7	TRBD1	many	TRBV6-1	CASSLGQRQYF	TGTGCCAGCAGTTTGGGACAGAGGCAGTACTTC
TRBJ2-1	TRBD2	NA	TRBV19	CASSPSGGVDEQFF	TGTGCCAGTAGTCCCAGCGGGGGAGTGGATGAGCAGTTCTTC
TRBJ1-1	TRBD1	few	TRBV5-1	CASSLGTGETEAFF	TGCGCCAGCAGCTTAGGAACAGGGGAAACTGAAGCTTTCTTT
TRBJ2-2	NA	many	TRBV6-5	CASSTPTGELFF	TGTGCCAGCAGTACACCAACCGGGGAGCTGTTTTTT
TRBJ2-1	TRBD2	few	TRBV6-1	CASGLGLALGNEQFF	TGTGCCAGCGGACTCGGACTAGCGCTAGGCAATGAGCAGTTCTTC
TRBJ1-5	TRBD1	few	TRBV20-1	CSAKPTGVAPYSNQPQHF	TGCAGTGCCAAACCAACAGGGGTAGCCCCCTATAGCAATCAGCCCCAGCATTTT